The sequence of this T cell receptor beta chain was determined in a study of T cell changes during pregnancy in multiple sclerosis. TCRdb's copy holds only in-frame clones and misses some; the assay was immunoSEQ multiplex PCR. Seen here are about 38,000 clones, nearly 90% observed once, and the top ten hold more than 0.55%. The CDR3 runs to 15 residues. V dropped 3 bases and J dropped 3 bases, with 14 bases sitting between them. Per the germline V gene, CDR1 is SGHTA and CDR2 is FQGTGA. This chain links TRBV7-3 with TRBJ1-1; D is uncertain. Source: CD4+ T cells from peripheral blood mononuclear cells, taken in the second trimester of pregnancy. This TCR derives from a female donor with multiple sclerosis, enrolled in a pregnancy study. The CDR3 here is CASSLEGSGDTEAFF. The DNA for the CDR3 is TGTGCCAGCAGCTTGGAAGGGTCCGGGGACACTGAAGCTTTCTTT. Complete variable domain (other parts from reference TRBV7-3 and TRBJ1-1): GAGVSQTPSNKVTEKGKYVELRCDPISGHTALYWYRQSLGQGPEFLIYFQGTGAADDSGLPNDRFFAVRPEGSVSTLKIQRTERGDSAVYLCASSLEGSGDTEAFFGQGTRLTVV.